The clone carrying this TCR beta chain was found once. The CDR3 is 22 residues long. Germline V gene sequence: CDR1 LNHNV, CDR2 YYDKDF (reference sequence). V lost 3 bases, J lost 9 bases, and 39 bases lay in between. This entry comes from a study of blood T cell repertoires in COVID-19. About the research overall: Donors in the United States, Italy and Spain gave samples during acute or convalescent COVID-19. T cells, B-cell-depleted T cells, or PBMCs supplied cDNA or gDNA.

Methods used by the authors: For nucleated cells, counts were estimated from reference gene primer amplification. Assay used: immunoSEQ multiplex PCR; TCRdb lists only in-frame clones, some missing. V, J and clone size are taken as reported in that table, and D and trimming were inferred from the DNA itself. Of 300,000 to 400,000 clones listed, more than 70% were seen once; the top ten hold around 3%. The receptor comes from a woman in her 30s with COVID-19, enrolled during active disease. The specimen sequenced was peripheral blood. The chain joins TRBV15 to TRBJ2-1, with a tentative D call TRBD2 (6 bases). The chain's CDR3 is CATSSNRLIISGSQIPLGEQFF. Written as DNA, the CDR3 is TGTGCCACCAGCAGTAATCGGCTAATCATTAGCGGATCACAGATACCCCTGGGTGAGCAGTTCTTC.